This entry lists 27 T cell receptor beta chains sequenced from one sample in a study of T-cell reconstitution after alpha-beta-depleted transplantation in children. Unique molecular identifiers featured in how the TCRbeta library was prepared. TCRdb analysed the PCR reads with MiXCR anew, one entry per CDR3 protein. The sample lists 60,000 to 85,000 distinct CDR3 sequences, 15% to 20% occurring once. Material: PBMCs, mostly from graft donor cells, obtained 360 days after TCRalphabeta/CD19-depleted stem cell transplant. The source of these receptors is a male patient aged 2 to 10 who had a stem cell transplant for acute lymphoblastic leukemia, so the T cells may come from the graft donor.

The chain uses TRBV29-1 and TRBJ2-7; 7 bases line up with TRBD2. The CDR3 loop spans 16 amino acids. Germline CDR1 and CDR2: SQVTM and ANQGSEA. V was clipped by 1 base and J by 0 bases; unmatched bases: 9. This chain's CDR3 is CSVEGPSGASSYEQYF. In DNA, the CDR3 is TGCAGCGTTGAAGGTCCTAGCGGAGCCTCCTCCTACGAGCAGTACTTC.

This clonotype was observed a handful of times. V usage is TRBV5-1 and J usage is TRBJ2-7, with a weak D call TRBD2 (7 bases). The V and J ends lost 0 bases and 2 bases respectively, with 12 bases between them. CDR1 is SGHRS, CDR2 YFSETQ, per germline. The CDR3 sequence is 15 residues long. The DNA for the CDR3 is TGCGCCAGCAGCTTGGAGGGGGGGCCGACCTACGAGCAGTACTTC. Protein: CASSLEGGPTYEQYF.

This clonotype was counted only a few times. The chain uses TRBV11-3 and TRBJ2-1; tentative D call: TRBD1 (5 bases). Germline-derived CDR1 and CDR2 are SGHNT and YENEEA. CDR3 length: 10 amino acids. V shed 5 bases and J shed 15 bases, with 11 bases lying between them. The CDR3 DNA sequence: TGTGCCAGCAGCGGACAACGGCCGTTCTTC. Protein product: CASSGQRPFF. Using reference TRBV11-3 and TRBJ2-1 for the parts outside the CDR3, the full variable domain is EAGVVQSPRYKIIEKKQPVAFWCNPISGHNTLYWYLQNLGQGPELLIRYENEEAVDDSQLPKDRFSAERLKGVDSTLKIQPAELGDSAVYLCASSGQRPFFGPGTRLTVL.

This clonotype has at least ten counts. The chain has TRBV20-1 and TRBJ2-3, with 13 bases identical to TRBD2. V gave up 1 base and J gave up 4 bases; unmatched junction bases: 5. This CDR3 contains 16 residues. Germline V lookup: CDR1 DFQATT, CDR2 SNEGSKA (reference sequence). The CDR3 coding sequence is TGCAGTGCTAGAGCCACTAGCGGGAGGGAGGCAGATACGCAGTATTTT. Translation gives CSARATSGREADTQYF.

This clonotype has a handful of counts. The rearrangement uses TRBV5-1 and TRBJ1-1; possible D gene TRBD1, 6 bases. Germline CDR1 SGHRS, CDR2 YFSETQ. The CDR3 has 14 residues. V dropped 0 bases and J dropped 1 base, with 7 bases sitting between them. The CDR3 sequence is CASSLGGQNTEAFF. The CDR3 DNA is TGCGCCAGCAGCTTGGGGGGACAGAACACTGAAGCTTTCTTT.

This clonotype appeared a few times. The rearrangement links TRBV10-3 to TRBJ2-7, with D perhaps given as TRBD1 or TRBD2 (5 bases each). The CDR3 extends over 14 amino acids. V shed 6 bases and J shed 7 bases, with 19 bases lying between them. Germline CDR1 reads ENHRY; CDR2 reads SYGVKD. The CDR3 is CAIRVTGPGSEQYF. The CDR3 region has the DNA TGTGCCATCAGAGTCACAGGTCCGGGAAGTGAGCAGTACTTC.

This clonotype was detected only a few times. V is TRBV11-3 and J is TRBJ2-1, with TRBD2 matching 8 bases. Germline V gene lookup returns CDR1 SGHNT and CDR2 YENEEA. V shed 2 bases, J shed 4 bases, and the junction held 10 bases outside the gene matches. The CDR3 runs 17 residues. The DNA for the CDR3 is TGTGCCAGCAGCTTAAGACTGGGCGGGAGGATTTACAATGAGCAGTTCTTC. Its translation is CASSLRLGGRIYNEQFF.

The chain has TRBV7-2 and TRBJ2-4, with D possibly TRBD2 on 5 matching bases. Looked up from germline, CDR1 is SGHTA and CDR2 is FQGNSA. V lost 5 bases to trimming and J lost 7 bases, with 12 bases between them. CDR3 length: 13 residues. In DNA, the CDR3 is TGTGCCAGCAGCGACCCTAGCTCGAACATTCAGTACTTC. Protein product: CASSDPSSNIQYF.

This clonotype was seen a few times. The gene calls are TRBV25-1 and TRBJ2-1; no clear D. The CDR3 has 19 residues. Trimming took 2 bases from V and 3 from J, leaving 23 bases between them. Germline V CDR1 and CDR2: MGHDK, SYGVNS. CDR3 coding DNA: TGTGCCAGCAGTGAAACCCGTTCGTTTTACACAGCTGGCTACAATGAGCAGTTCTTC. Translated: CASSETRSFYTAGYNEQFF.

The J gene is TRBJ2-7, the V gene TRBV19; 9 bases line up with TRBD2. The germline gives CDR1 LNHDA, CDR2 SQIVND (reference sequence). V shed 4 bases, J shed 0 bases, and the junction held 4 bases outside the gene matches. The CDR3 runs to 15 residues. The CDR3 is CASSKTSGISYEQYF. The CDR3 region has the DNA TGTGCCAGTAGTAAGACTAGCGGAATCTCCTACGAGCAGTACTTC.

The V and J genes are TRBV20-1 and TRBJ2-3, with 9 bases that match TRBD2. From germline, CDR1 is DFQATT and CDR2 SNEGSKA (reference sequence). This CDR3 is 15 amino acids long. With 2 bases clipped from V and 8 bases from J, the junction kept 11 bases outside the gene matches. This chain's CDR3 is CSARLRREGPITQYF. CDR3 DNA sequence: TGCAGTGCTAGACTTCGGCGGGAGGGCCCGATTACGCAGTATTTT.

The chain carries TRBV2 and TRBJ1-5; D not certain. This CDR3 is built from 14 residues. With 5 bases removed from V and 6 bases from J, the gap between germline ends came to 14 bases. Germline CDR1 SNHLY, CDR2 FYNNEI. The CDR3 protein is CASSNWRTTQPQHF. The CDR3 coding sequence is TGTGCCAGCAGTAATTGGAGGACCACTCAGCCCCAGCATTTT.

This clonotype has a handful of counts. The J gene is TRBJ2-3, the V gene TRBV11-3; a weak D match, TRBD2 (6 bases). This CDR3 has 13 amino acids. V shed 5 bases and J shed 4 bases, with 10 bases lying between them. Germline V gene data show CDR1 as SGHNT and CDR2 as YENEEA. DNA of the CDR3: TGTGCCAGCAGCCCGACTAGGCCAGATACGCAGTATTTT. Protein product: CASSPTRPDTQYF. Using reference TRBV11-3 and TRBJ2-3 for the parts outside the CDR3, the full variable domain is EAGVVQSPRYKIIEKKQPVAFWCNPISGHNTLYWYLQNLGQGPELLIRYENEEAVDDSQLPKDRFSAERLKGVDSTLKIQPAELGDSAVYLCASSPTRPDTQYFGPGTRLTVL.

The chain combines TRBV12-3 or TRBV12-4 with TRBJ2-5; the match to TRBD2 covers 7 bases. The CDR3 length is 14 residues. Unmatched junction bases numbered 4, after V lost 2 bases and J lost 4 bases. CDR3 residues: CASSLLTSPETQYF. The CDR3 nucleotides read TGTGCCAGCAGTTTATTGACTAGCCCAGAGACCCAGTACTTC.

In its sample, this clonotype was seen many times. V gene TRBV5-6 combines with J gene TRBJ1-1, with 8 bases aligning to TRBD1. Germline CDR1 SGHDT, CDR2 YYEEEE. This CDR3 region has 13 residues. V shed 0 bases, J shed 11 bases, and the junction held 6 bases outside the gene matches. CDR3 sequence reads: CASSLVGTGFAFF. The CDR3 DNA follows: TGTGCCAGCAGCTTGGTAGGGACAGGTTTTGCTTTCTTT. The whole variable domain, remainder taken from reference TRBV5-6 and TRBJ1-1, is DAGVTQSPTHLIKTRGQQVTLRCSPKSGHDTVSWYQQALGQGPQFIFQYYEEEERQRGNFPDRFSGHQFPNYSSELNVNALLLGDSALYLCASSLVGTGFAFFGQGTRLTVV.

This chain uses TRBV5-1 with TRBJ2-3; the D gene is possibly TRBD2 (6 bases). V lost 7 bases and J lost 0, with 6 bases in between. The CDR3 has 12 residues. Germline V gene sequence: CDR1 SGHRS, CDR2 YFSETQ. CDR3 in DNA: TGCGCCAGCCGGGAGAGCACAGATACGCAGTATTTT. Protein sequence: CASRESTDTQYF.

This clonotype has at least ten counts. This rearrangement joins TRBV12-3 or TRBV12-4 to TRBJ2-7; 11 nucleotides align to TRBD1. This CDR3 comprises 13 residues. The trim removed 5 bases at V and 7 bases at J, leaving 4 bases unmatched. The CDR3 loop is CASSGDRGREQYF. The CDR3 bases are TGTGCCAGCAGTGGGGACAGGGGGAGGGAGCAGTACTTC.

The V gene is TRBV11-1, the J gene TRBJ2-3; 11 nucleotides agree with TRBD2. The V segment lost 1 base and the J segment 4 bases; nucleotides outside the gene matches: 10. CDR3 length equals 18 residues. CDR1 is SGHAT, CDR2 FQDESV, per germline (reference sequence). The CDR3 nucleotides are TGTGCCAGCAGCTTAGGGGCCCCCTCTAGCGGGAGGTCAGATACGCAGTATTTT. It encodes CASSLGAPSSGRSDTQYF.

CDR3 sequence: CATSEGDRISNQPQHF. Written as DNA, the CDR3 is TGTGCCACCAGTGAGGGGGACAGAATTAGCAATCAGCCCCAGCATTTT. The J gene is TRBJ1-5, the V gene TRBV24-1; 7 positions match TRBD1. Germline values: CDR1 KGHDR, CDR2 SFDVKD. The trim removed 4 bases at V and 0 bases at J, leaving 5 bases unmatched. The CDR3 contains 16 residues.

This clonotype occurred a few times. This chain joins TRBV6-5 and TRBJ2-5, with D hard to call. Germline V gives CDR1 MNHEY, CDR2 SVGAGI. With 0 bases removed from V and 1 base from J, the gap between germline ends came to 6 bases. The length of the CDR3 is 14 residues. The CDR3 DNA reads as TGTGCCAGCAGTTACTCGTCCATCCAAGAGACCCAGTACTTC. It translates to CASSYSSIQETQYF.

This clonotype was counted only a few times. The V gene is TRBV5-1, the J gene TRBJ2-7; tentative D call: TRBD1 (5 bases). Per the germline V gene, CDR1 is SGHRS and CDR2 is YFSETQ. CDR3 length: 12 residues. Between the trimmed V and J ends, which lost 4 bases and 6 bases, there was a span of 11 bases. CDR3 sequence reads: CASSPSRVEQYF. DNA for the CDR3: TGCGCCAGCAGCCCATCCAGGGTCGAGCAGTACTTC.

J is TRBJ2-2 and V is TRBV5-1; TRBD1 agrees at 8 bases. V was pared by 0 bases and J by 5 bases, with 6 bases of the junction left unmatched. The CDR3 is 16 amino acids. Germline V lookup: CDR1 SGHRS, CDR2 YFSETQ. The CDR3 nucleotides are TGCGCCAGCAGCTTGGCAGGGGGCGCAGGGACCGGGGAGCTGTTTTTT. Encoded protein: CASSLAGGAGTGELFF.

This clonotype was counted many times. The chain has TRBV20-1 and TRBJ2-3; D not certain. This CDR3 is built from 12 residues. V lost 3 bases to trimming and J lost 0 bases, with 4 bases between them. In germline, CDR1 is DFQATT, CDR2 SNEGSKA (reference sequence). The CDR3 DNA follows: TGCAGTGCTAGCGGGAGCACAGATACGCAGTATTTT. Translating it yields CSASGSTDTQYF.

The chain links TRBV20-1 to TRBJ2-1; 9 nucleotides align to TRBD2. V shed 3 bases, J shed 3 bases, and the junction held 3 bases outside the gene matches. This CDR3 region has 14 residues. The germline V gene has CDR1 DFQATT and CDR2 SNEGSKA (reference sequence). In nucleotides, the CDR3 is TGCAGTGCTAGCAGACTAGCGGTCTACAATGAGCAGTTCTTC. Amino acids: CSASRLAVYNEQFF.

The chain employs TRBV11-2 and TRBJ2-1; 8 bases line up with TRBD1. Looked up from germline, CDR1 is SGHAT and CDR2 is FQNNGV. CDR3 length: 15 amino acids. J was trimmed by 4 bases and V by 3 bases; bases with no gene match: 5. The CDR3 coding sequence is TGTGCCAGCAGCTTCGGGACAGGACTTTACAATGAGCAGTTCTTC. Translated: CASSFGTGLYNEQFF.

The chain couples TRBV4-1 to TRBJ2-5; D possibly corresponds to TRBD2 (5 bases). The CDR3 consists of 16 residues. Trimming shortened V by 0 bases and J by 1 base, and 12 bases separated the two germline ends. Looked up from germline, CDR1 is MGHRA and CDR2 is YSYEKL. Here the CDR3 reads CASSQDPRTFQETQYF. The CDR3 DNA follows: TGCGCCAGCAGCCAAGATCCCCGGACTTTCCAAGAGACCCAGTACTTC.

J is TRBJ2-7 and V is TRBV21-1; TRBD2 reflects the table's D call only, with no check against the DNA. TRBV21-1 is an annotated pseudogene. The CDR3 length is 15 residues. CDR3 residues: CASSKEGLAPYEQYF. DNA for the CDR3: TGTGCCAGCAGCAAAGAAGGACTAGCACCCTACGAGCAGTACTTC.